This T cell receptor (beta chain) came from a study of T cells in Graves' hyperthyroidism and ophthalmopathy. Per the germline V gene, CDR1 is SGHNT and CDR2 is YYREEE (reference sequence). The CDR3 length is 13 residues. Germline trimming cut 7 bases from V and 2 bases from J; bases unmatched to any gene: 4. RNA transcripts were the template for amplifying TCR beta CDR3 regions. HTBI primers were used for first-round RT-PCR of the TCR CDR3. A single record per CDR3 protein comes from TCRdb applying MiXCR to the multiplex PCR reads. Here the sample spans around 520,000 distinct CDR3 sequences, 14% being singletons. This clonotype was found a few times. Its target is not known. Study findings and constraints: Most thyroid clonotypes with frequency above 0.001 were detected in blood.

Exclusion of patients followed from uncontrolled infection, other autoimmune disease, pregnancy or lactation. PBMCs were sourced from 9 to 10 ml fresh peripheral blood. Material for sequencing was blood. J is TRBJ2-3 and V is TRBV5-4; 7 bases align to TRBD2. The clonotype was recovered from a woman between 18 and 29 years old with Graves' hyperthyroidism. The chain's CDR3 is CASGRENTDTQYF. CDR3 in DNA: TGTGCCAGCGGGAGGGAAAACACAGATACGCAGTATTTT.